A selection of T cell receptor beta chains follows, all from one sample in a study of blood T cell repertoires in COVID-19. Using immunoSEQ multiplex PCR, the repertoire was profiled, and TCRdb retains in-frame clones only, with some absent. The repertoire includes about 140,000 clones, about 91% of them detected once, and over 0.75% sits in the top ten. Sequenced sample: peripheral blood. These receptors originate from a woman aged 50 to 60 with acute or convalescent COVID-19. Both conserved end residues are part of each CDR3. A D gene is named only where the DNA matches it firmly. Clone size is given for some rows only: seen once, a few or many times, or a class if the clone is expanded.

V gene: TRBV2
D gene: TRBD1
J gene: TRBJ1-5
clone size: .
CDR3 DNA: TGTGCCAGCAGTGAAATTCGGACAGGGCTTATTAGCAATCAGCCCCAGCATTTT
CDR3 protein: CASSEIRTGLISNQPQHF

V gene: TRBV2
D gene: .
J gene: TRBJ1-1
clone size: .
CDR3 DNA: TGTGCCAGCAGTGGGGGAGGAACTGAAGCTTTCTTT
CDR3 protein: CASSGGGTEAFF

V gene: TRBV5-8
D gene: .
J gene: TRBJ2-3
clone size: .
CDR3 DNA: TGTGCCAGCAGCTTGGAGAGGATACCAGATACGCAGTATTTT
CDR3 protein: CASSLERIPDTQYF

V gene: TRBV19
D gene: .
J gene: TRBJ2-1
clone size: .
CDR3 DNA: TGTGCCAGTAGTATAGGGAGGTCCCTACAAGATGAGCAGTTCTTC
CDR3 protein: CASSIGRSLQDEQFF

V gene: TRBV7-2
D gene: TRBD1
J gene: TRBJ2-7
clone size: few
CDR3 DNA: TGTGCCAGCAGCTTGGCAGGGGGCGACCACGAGCAGTACTTC
CDR3 protein: CASSLAGGDHEQYF

V gene: TRBV2
D gene: TRBD1
J gene: TRBJ1-1
clone size: .
CDR3 DNA: TGTGCCAGCAGTGAACGGACAGGGAGTGGCACTGAAGCTTTCTTT
CDR3 protein: CASSERTGSGTEAFF

V gene: TRBV7-9
D gene: .
J gene: TRBJ1-3
clone size: .
CDR3 DNA: TGTGCCAGCAGCGCCTCGGGGTCCCCCATATATTTT
CDR3 protein: CASSASGSPIYF

V gene: TRBV27
D gene: TRBD2
J gene: TRBJ2-2
clone size: .
CDR3 DNA: TGTGCCAGCAGTTCTTTGCGGGGGGAGAACACCGGGGAGCTGTTTTTT
CDR3 protein: CASSSLRGENTGELFF

V gene: TRBV4-2
D gene: .
J gene: TRBJ2-6
clone size: .
CDR3 DNA: TGTGCCAGCAGCCAACCACGCCAGGGGCTTGGGGCCAACGTCCTGACTTTC
CDR3 protein: CASSQPRQGLGANVLTF

V gene: TRBV6-4
D gene: TRBD2
J gene: TRBJ2-1
clone size: once
CDR3 DNA: TGTGCCAGCAGCGCTAGCGGGGAGGGTGAGCAGTTCTTC
CDR3 protein: CASSASGEGEQFF

V gene: TRBV7-3
D gene: .
J gene: TRBJ2-1
clone size: .
CDR3 DNA: TGTGCCAGCAGCTTCGGTAGTAATGAGCAGTTCTTC
CDR3 protein: CASSFGSNEQFF

V gene: TRBV2
D gene: TRBD1
J gene: TRBJ2-7
clone size: .
CDR3 DNA: TGTGCCAGCACCTACGGACAGGGGTCCGGCGAGCAGTACTTC
CDR3 protein: CASTYGQGSGEQYF

V gene: TRBV5-6
D gene: .
J gene: TRBJ1-2
clone size: .
CDR3 DNA: TGTGCCAGCAGCTTGATCGTGTCGTCAGGGGATTACTATGGCTACACCTTC
CDR3 protein: CASSLIVSSGDYYGYTF

V gene: TRBV5-1
D gene: TRBD2
J gene: TRBJ2-3
clone size: .
CDR3 DNA: TGCGCCAGCAGCTTGGTTCTAGCGGGAAGCACAGATACGCAGTATTTT
CDR3 protein: CASSLVLAGSTDTQYF

V gene: TRBV6-5
D gene: .
J gene: TRBJ1-1
clone size: .
CDR3 DNA: TGTGCCAGCAGGGCGGGACCGGCAAACACTGAAGCTTTCTTT
CDR3 protein: CASRAGPANTEAFF

V gene: TRBV3-1/TRBV3-2
D gene: TRBD1
J gene: TRBJ1-1
clone size: once
CDR3 DNA: TGTGCCAGCAGCCACCACGACAGGGCTAACACTGAAGCTTTCTTT
CDR3 protein: CASSHHDRANTEAFF

V gene: TRBV24-1
D gene: .
J gene: TRBJ2-2
clone size: .
CDR3 DNA: TGTGCCACCAGTGATTCCCTGTTCGCGAACACCGGGGAGCTGTTTTTT
CDR3 protein: CATSDSLFANTGELFF

V gene: TRBV10-3
D gene: TRBD1
J gene: TRBJ1-2
clone size: .
CDR3 DNA: TGTGCCATCAGTGACGGGACAGGGAGTGATGGCTACACCTTC
CDR3 protein: CAISDGTGSDGYTF

V gene: TRBV11-3
D gene: .
J gene: TRBJ2-3
clone size: .
CDR3 DNA: TGTGCCAGCAGCTTAGAACGAGGATCCACCTCGTATTTT
CDR3 protein: CASSLERGSTSYF

V gene: TRBV5-6
D gene: .
J gene: TRBJ1-2
clone size: .
CDR3 DNA: TGTGCCAGCAGCTTGACAGACACTAACTATGGCTACACCTTC
CDR3 protein: CASSLTDTNYGYTF

V gene: TRBV5-1
D gene: TRBD2
J gene: TRBJ2-1
clone size: .
CDR3 DNA: TGCGCCAGCAGCTCTCTAGCGGGGTTCTCCTACAATGAGCAGTTCTTC
CDR3 protein: CASSSLAGFSYNEQFF

V gene: TRBV7-3
D gene: TRBD1
J gene: TRBJ2-5
clone size: .
CDR3 DNA: TGTGCCAGCAGCTTAACGTGGGACAGGGAATGGGAGACCCAGTACTTC
CDR3 protein: CASSLTWDREWETQYF